The clone carrying this T cell receptor (beta chain) was observed a few times. MiXCR, applied by TCRdb to the RT-PCR reads, yields one record per CDR3 protein. The table has about 700,000 distinct CDR3 sequences, over 12% seen once. Germline values: CDR1 LGHNA, CDR2 YNFKEQ. This CDR3 is built from 17 residues. Trimming removed 0 bases from V and 4 bases from J; junction bases left unmatched: 9. The chain joins TRBV4-2 to TRBJ2-7; 10 bases are shared with TRBD1. Material: memory CD4+ T cells from blood. This TCR derives from a female donor in good health, serving as a healthy control. The chain's CDR3 is CASSQDDVRQGAYEQYF. The DNA of the CDR3 is TGTGCCAGCAGCCAAGATGATGTAAGACAGGGGGCATACGAGCAGTACTTC.